This section outlines one TCR beta chain sequence together with its context. The sample comes from a study of T cell changes during pregnancy in multiple sclerosis. Here immunoSEQ multiplex PCR was the method, and the copy in TCRdb shows in-frame clones only, minus some. The sample has over 70,000 clones; roughly 92% are singletons. Per the germline V gene, CDR1 is MNHEY and CDR2 is SMNVEV (reference sequence). The CDR3 runs to 15 residues. Trimming took off 5 bases at V and 4 bases at J, with 15 bases between the two ends. This chain uses TRBV27 with TRBJ2-1; D possibly corresponds to TRBD2 (6 bases). Sequenced here: peripheral blood, sampled in the third trimester of pregnancy. This TCR was recovered from a female donor in good health, enrolled as a control in a pregnancy study. The CDR3 protein is CASSVDRGGYNEQFF. CDR3 coding DNA: TGTGCCAGCAGTGTGGACCGGGGAGGATACAATGAGCAGTTCTTC.